This T cell receptor beta chain was sequenced for a study of CD4 T cell repertoires in COVID-19. Between the trimmed V and J ends, which lost 2 bases and 0 bases, there was a span of 7 bases. The CDR3 is made up of 14 amino acids. From germline, CDR1 is MNHNY and CDR2 SVGAGI (reference sequence). Clones were sequenced by immunoSEQ multiplex PCR, and TCRdb holds only the in-frame ones, with some missing. The sample lists over a thousand clones, roughly 17% occurring once. Remarks on this clone: Its antigen is currently unknown. In the same sample, other DNA sequences code for this CDR3.

Antigen-reactive proliferating T cell lines came from CFSE-labeled cells given autologous monocytes and SARS-CoV-2 spike or nucleoprotein. This receptor was obtained from a human donor who had COVID-19. The V gene is TRBV6-6, the J gene TRBJ1-1, with D unresolved. The sample in question was central memory CD4+ T cells, cultured in vitro, obtained after recovery from COVID-19. The CDR3 DNA follows: TGTGCCAGCAGTTACCCAGAAATGAACACTGAAGCTTTCTTT. This encodes CASSYPEMNTEAFF.